The 9 T cell receptor beta chains reported below all come from one sample, sequenced in a study of glioma-infiltrating T cells after dendritic cell vaccination. The sample's time point: after dendritic cell vaccination, including at tumor progression/relapse. Repertoires were generated with immunoSEQ multiplex PCR, while TCRdb's copy carries only in-frame clones and drops some. The data contain approximately 110,000 clones, about 90% of them singletons. The sample here was blood, taken after dendritic cell vaccination. The receptors stem from a human donor with glioblastoma.

The rearrangement links TRBV5-1 to TRBJ2-1; the match to TRBD2 covers 7 bases. CDR3 length equals 16 residues. Looked up from germline, CDR1 is SGHRS and CDR2 is YFSETQ. With 0 bases clipped from V and 6 bases from J, the junction kept 9 bases outside the gene matches. The CDR3 protein is CASSLAQGGSSNEQFF. Here the CDR3 DNA reads TGCGCCAGCAGCTTGGCCCAGGGCGGGAGTTCCAATGAGCAGTTCTTC.

This clone is a singleton in its sample. The chain has TRBV30 and TRBJ1-1; TRBD1 is a possible D gene (6 bases). Germline CDR1 and CDR2: GTSNPN and SVGIG (reference sequence). Between the trimmed V and J ends, which lost 2 bases and 3 bases, there was a span of 10 bases. The CDR3 has 13 amino acids. This CDR3 is CAWSLRGYTEAFF. In DNA, the CDR3 is TGTGCCTGGAGTTTGAGGGGGTACACTGAAGCTTTCTTT.

This sequence joins TRBV30 and TRBJ1-4; tentatively, D is TRBD1 (5 bases). The germline V and J ends were trimmed by 5 bases and 3 bases, with 13 bases remaining between them. This CDR3 is 14 amino acids long. The V gene's germline CDR1 is GTSNPN and CDR2 SVGIG (reference sequence). The CDR3 region has the DNA TGTGCCTGGGGGGAAGGGGTGGCTAATGAAAAACTGTTTTTT. Translation: CAWGEGVANEKLFF.

The chain joins TRBV4-1 to TRBJ2-7; 8 bases align to TRBD2. Germline V CDR1 and CDR2: MGHRA, YSYEKL. This CDR3 has 15 residues. With V trimmed by 0 bases and J by 7 bases, 8 bases remained unmatched. In DNA, the CDR3 is TGCGCCAGCAGCCAAGAGGGCGGGAGGTCGGGGGAGCAGTACTTC. It is translated as CASSQEGGRSGEQYF.

J is TRBJ1-6 and V is TRBV7-9; TRBD1 agrees at 7 bases. CDR1 is SEHNR, CDR2 FQNEAQ, per germline (reference sequence). The CDR3 contains 14 residues. Trimming took 5 bases from V and 7 from J; bases not matched to a gene: 5. The chain's CDR3 is CASSRDSGNSPLHF. The CDR3 region has the DNA TGTGCCAGCAGCCGGGACAGTGGAAATTCACCCCTCCACTTT.

The CDR3 loop reads CASSKGTGANEKLFF. DNA for the CDR3: TGTGCCAGCAGCAAGGGGACAGGGGCTAATGAAAAACTGTTTTTT. The chain links TRBV7-3 to TRBJ1-4; 10 nucleotides align to TRBD1. Germline V gives CDR1 SGHTA, CDR2 FQGTGA. V lost 5 bases and J lost 3; bases outside the gene matches: 3. The CDR3 has 15 residues.

This chain connects TRBV7-3 to TRBJ1-2; the D gene is possibly TRBD1 (5 bases). The V and J ends lost 4 bases and 3 bases respectively, with 12 bases between them. Germline V gene lookup returns CDR1 SGHTA and CDR2 FQGTGA. The CDR3 totals 14 residues. CDR3 loop: CASSSGTQDYGYTF. In DNA form, the CDR3 reads TGTGCCAGCAGCTCCGGGACTCAAGACTATGGCTACACCTTC.

In its sample, this clone was seen once. V is TRBV15 and J is TRBJ2-4; 7 bases agree with TRBD1. Germline assignment: CDR1 LNHNV and CDR2 YYDKDF (reference sequence). V shed 3 bases and J 8 bases; nucleotides not matched to a gene: 7. This CDR3 region has 14 residues. The CDR3, as DNA: TGTGCCACCAGCAGGGGACAGTCTAGGGACATTCAGTACTTC. It is translated as CATSRGQSRDIQYF.

V and J are TRBV10-3 and TRBJ1-1, with a tentative D call TRBD1 (6 bases). Germline V gene lookup returns CDR1 ENHRY and CDR2 SYGVKD. CDR3 length: 13 residues. V lost 6 bases, J lost 4 bases, and 12 bases lay in between. CDR3 sequence reads: CAISLTGSTEAFF. DNA for the CDR3: TGTGCCATCAGCCTGACAGGAAGCACTGAAGCTTTCTTT.